The clone carrying this TCR beta chain was seen more than once but under ten times. The data were taken from a study of blood T cell repertoires in COVID-19. On the study more broadly: T cells, B-cell-depleted T cells, or PBMCs provided the cDNA or gDNA that served as material.

Sequencing used immunoSEQ multiplex PCR; TCRdb keeps in-frame clones, though not all of them. The data show around 75,000 clones, 80% seen once. The CDR3 spans 14 residues. The V segment lost 2 bases and the J segment 6 bases; nucleotides outside the gene matches: 3. Germline values: CDR1 KGHDR, CDR2 SFDVKD. Patients of the Seattle cohort, enrolled during active infection, were followed longitudinally. The source of this sequence is a man aged 50 or older with COVID-19, enrolled during active disease. The chain has TRBV24-1 and TRBJ2-1, with TRBD2 matching over 7 bases. The sample comprised peripheral blood. DNA for the CDR3: TGTGCCACCAGTGATTCGGGCGGGAGCAATGAGCAGTTCTTC. It codes for CATSDSGGSNEQFF.